The 30 T cell receptor beta chains below all came from one sample that was sequenced in a study of T-cell reconstitution after alpha-beta-depleted transplantation in children. Using unique molecular identifiers, the investigators prepared the TCRbeta library. Using its own MiXCR run on the PCR reads, TCRdb lists one record per CDR3 protein. The table records 350,000 to 450,000 distinct CDR3 sequences, 13% of them present only once. The sample was PBMCs, taken from the stem cell graft. These receptors all come from a human donor who donated a stem cell graft to a child with Fanconi anemia.

The V gene is TRBV11-2, the J gene TRBJ2-6; TRBD1 aligns across 10 bases. With V trimmed by 1 base and J by 0 bases, 9 bases remained unmatched. The CDR3 totals 20 residues. Germline loops: CDR1 SGHAT, CDR2 FQNNGV. CDR3 nucleotide sequence: TGTGCCAGCAGCTTAGGTGTTGGGACAGGGGATACCTCTGGGGCCAACGTCCTGACTTTC. This sequence encodes CASSLGVGTGDTSGANVLTF.

This chain connects TRBV7-9 to TRBJ1-1; D unclear. Germline lookup yields CDR1 SEHNR and CDR2 FQNEAQ (reference sequence). Trimming took off 1 base at V and 7 bases at J, with 10 bases between the two ends. The CDR3 spans 13 residues. CDR3 DNA: TGTGCCAGCAGCTTAGGGCTAGGAGATGAAGCTTTCTTT. Translation gives CASSLGLGDEAFF.

In its sample, this clonotype was seen many times. The chain has TRBV27 and TRBJ2-3; D is unclear. Deletions cut 9 bases from V and 2 bases from J, with 12 bases between. This CDR3 has 13 amino acids. CDR1 is MNHEY, CDR2 SMNVEV, per germline (reference sequence). The CDR3 region has the DNA TGTGCCAGTAGAGACCTGAACACAGATACGCAGTATTTT. Translating gives CASRDLNTDTQYF.

This clonotype has only a few counts. In nucleotides, the CDR3 is TGCGCCAGCAGCTTCACGGGGCGTGGCACCGGGGAGCTGTTTTTT. Its protein product is CASSFTGRGTGELFF. The rearrangement links TRBV5-1 to TRBJ2-2; the D call may be TRBD1 or TRBD2 (5 bases each). CDR1 and CDR2 (germline): SGHRS, YFSETQ. Between the trimmed V and J ends, which lost 2 bases and 4 bases, there was a span of 12 bases. The CDR3 has 15 amino acids.

This clonotype was found a few times. V usage is TRBV20-1 and J usage is TRBJ1-2; 7 nucleotides match TRBD1. The germline CDR1 and CDR2 sequences are DFQATT and SNEGSKA (reference sequence). The CDR3 length is 13 residues. J lost 7 bases, V lost 5 bases, and 10 bases had no gene match. CDR3 nucleotide sequence: TGCAGTGCTCCTGACAGGGTGGGAGGTGGCTACACCTTC. This sequence encodes CSAPDRVGGGYTF.

This clonotype has a count of ten or more. The rearrangement uses TRBV3-1 and TRBJ2-7; no reliable D call. Germline values: CDR1 LGHDT, CDR2 YNNKEL (reference sequence). Trimming stripped 4 bases from V and 2 bases from J, with 6 bases between. The CDR3 is 12 residues long. This CDR3 is CASSLRAYEQYF. The DNA of the CDR3 is TGTGCCAGCAGCCTCCGGGCCTACGAGCAGTACTTC.

The chain joins TRBV6-5 to TRBJ1-5; 7 bases fit TRBD1. Germline CDR1 MNHEY, CDR2 SVGAGI. The CDR3 runs 16 residues. V lost 0 bases, J lost 6 bases, and 8 bases stayed unmatched. The chain's CDR3 is CASSYSTTGSRQPQHF. The CDR3 coding sequence is TGTGCCAGCAGTTACTCTACGACAGGGTCCCGTCAGCCCCAGCATTTT.

The chain is built from TRBV7-8 and TRBJ1-6; TRBD1 matches at 8 bases. This CDR3 is 16 amino acids long. Germline CDR1 is SGHVS and CDR2 is FQNEAQ. The V gene end was trimmed by 1 base and the J gene end by 5 bases; junction bases not matched to a gene: 4. In DNA, the CDR3 is TGTGCCAGCAGCTTAGAACAGGGGGTTAATAATTCACCCCTCCACTTT. It codes for CASSLEQGVNNSPLHF.

The rearrangement links TRBV7-9 to TRBJ1-4; D ambiguous. The CDR3 runs 14 residues. V was cut by 5 bases and J by 7 bases, with 14 bases left in between. CDR1 and CDR2 from the germline V gene are SEHNR and FQNEAQ (reference sequence). Here the CDR3 DNA reads TGTGCCAGCAGCCCTCTGGCAACCGCTGAAAAACTGTTTTTT. This codes for CASSPLATAEKLFF.

The chain is built from TRBV18 and TRBJ2-4; D call uncertain. V was cut by 0 bases and J by 0 bases, with 6 bases left in between. The CDR3 contains 15 residues. The germline gives CDR1 KGHSH, CDR2 LQKENI. The CDR3 coding sequence is TGTGCCAGCTCACCACCGACGAGAGCCAAAAACATTCAGTACTTC. This codes for CASSPPTRAKNIQYF.

This clonotype was observed a handful of times. The chain uses TRBV10-3 and TRBJ2-6, with D perhaps TRBD2 (5 bases). Germline CDR1 reads ENHRY; CDR2 reads SYGVKD. The CDR3 spans 16 residues. Trimming took off 2 bases at V and 2 bases at J, with 10 bases between the two ends. Written as DNA, the CDR3 is TGTGCCATCAGTGAGGCATGGGGAGCTGGGGCCAACGTCCTGACTTTC. It codes for CAISEAWGAGANVLTF.

The V call is TRBV5-1, the J call TRBJ1-3, with D hard to call. CDR3 length equals 15 residues. CDR1 and CDR2 from the germline V gene are SGHRS and YFSETQ. With 0 bases removed from V and 1 base from J, the gap between germline ends came to 8 bases. CDR3 region: CASSLDAGSGNTIYF. As DNA, the CDR3 is TGCGCCAGCAGCTTGGACGCGGGATCTGGAAACACCATATATTTT.

This sequence joins TRBV7-9 and TRBJ2-3; D is ambiguous. This CDR3 region has 14 residues. Trimming removed 3 bases from V and 0 bases from J, with 7 bases in between. Looked up from germline, CDR1 is SEHNR and CDR2 is FQNEAQ (reference sequence). The CDR3 protein is CASSFRLSTDTQYF. The CDR3 coding sequence is TGTGCCAGCAGCTTTCGGTTGAGCACAGATACGCAGTATTTT.

Written as DNA, the CDR3 is TGCGCCAGCAGCGGAACAGGGGGCGGTTGGCCAGATACGCAGTATTTT. Translating it yields CASSGTGGGWPDTQYF. The chain combines TRBV5-1 with TRBJ2-3; 9 nucleotides match TRBD1. The CDR3 is 16 amino acids. V lost 4 bases to trimming and J lost 4 bases; unmatched junction nucleotides: 10. Germline CDR1 is SGHRS and CDR2 is YFSETQ.

This chain connects TRBV4-3 to TRBJ1-1; no firm D call. The CDR3 extends over 15 amino acids. The V end was cut by 0 bases, the J end by 1 base, with 9 bases between. The germline V gene has CDR1 LGHNA and CDR2 YSLEER. CDR3 loop: CASSQEAASNTEAFF. CDR3 DNA: TGCGCCAGCAGCCAAGAAGCGGCCTCGAACACTGAAGCTTTCTTT.

V usage is TRBV29-1 and J usage is TRBJ1-1; D remains unclear. Trimming pared 5 bases from V and 5 bases from J, leaving 21 bases between. Per germline, CDR1 SQVTM and CDR2 ANQGSEA. This CDR3 is built from 15 residues. CDR3 DNA sequence: TGCAGCGTTATGAAGGCTGAATCCCTATCGACTGAAGCTTTCTTT. This encodes CSVMKAESLSTEAFF. Drawing the rest from reference TRBV29-1 and TRBJ1-1, the complete variable domain is SAVISQKPSRDICQRGTSLTIQCQVDSQVTMMFWYRQQPGQSLTLIATANQGSEATYESGFVIDKFPISRPNLTFSTLTVSNMSPEDSSIYLCSVMKAESLSTEAFFGQGTRLTVV.

CDR3 sequence reads: CASSLGADRYTQYF. The CDR3 bases are TGTGCCAGCAGCTTAGGAGCCGACCGATATACGCAGTATTTT. The chain joins TRBV11-3 to TRBJ2-3; no reliable D call. The CDR3 sequence is 14 residues long. Germline V gene sequence: CDR1 SGHNT, CDR2 YENEEA. V lost 1 base to trimming and J lost 7 bases, with 12 bases between them.

This clonotype was seen at least ten times. The chain links TRBV10-3 to TRBJ1-4; the D gene is possibly TRBD1 (5 bases). V lost 3 bases, J lost 8 bases, and 13 bases lay in between. This CDR3 contains 14 residues. Germline V gene lookup returns CDR1 ENHRY and CDR2 SYGVKD. The CDR3 here is CAISDRGGGEKLFF. The DNA of the CDR3 is TGTGCCATCAGTGATAGGGGCGGAGGAGAAAAACTGTTTTTT.

This clonotype was seen a handful of times. This rearrangement joins TRBV7-3 to TRBJ1-1; tentative D call: TRBD1 (6 bases). The V gene lost 3 bases and the J gene lost 3 bases, with 11 bases spanning the gap. The CDR3 length is 14 residues. Germline V gene data show CDR1 as SGHTA and CDR2 as FQGTGA. The CDR3 sequence is CASSLNRVDTEAFF. The CDR3 coding sequence is TGTGCCAGCAGCTTGAACAGGGTGGACACTGAAGCTTTCTTT.

The table lists this clonotype with many counts. This chain connects TRBV18 to TRBJ2-7; D call uncertain. Between the trimmed V and J ends, which lost 0 bases and 1 base, there was a span of 4 bases. The CDR3 is 13 residues long. Germline-derived CDR1 and CDR2 are KGHSH and LQKENI. The CDR3 reads CASSPPGSYEQYF. Here the CDR3 DNA reads TGTGCCAGCTCACCACCGGGGTCCTACGAGCAGTACTTC.

The chain recombines TRBV7-9 with TRBJ2-7, with D possibly being TRBD2 (5 bases). Looked up from germline, CDR1 is SEHNR and CDR2 is FQNEAQ (reference sequence). The V end was cut by 7 bases, the J end by 4 bases, with 14 bases between. The CDR3 covers 13 residues. CDR3 in amino acids: CASTLGSGYEQYV. The CDR3 coding sequence is TGTGCCAGCACCCTAGGGTCGGGGTACGAGCAGTACGTC.

This rearrangement joins TRBV6-5 to TRBJ1-5; TRBD1 matches 10 bases. Germline trimming cut 2 bases from V and 4 bases from J; bases unmatched to any gene: 8. Germline V gives CDR1 MNHEY, CDR2 SVGAGI. CDR3 size: 17 residues. This chain's CDR3 is CASSYRDRGVSNQPQHF. The CDR3 nucleotides read TGTGCCAGCAGTTACAGGGACAGGGGAGTGAGTAATCAGCCCCAGCATTTT.

This clonotype was detected only a few times. V is TRBV20-1 and J is TRBJ2-7, with unresolved D. Trimming left V 0 bases short and J 0 bases short, with 12 bases between. Germline V gene data show CDR1 as DFQATT and CDR2 as SNEGSKA (reference sequence). This CDR3 region has 15 residues. The CDR3 DNA reads as TGCAGTGCTAGAGACCTCCGATTCAGCTCCTACGAGCAGTACTTC. This encodes CSARDLRFSSYEQYF.

This clonotype was observed a few times. CDR3 in DNA: TGTGCCAGCAGTTTAGCGACATTTCAGCCCCAGCATTTT. It specifies CASSLATFQPQHF. The genes are TRBV12-3 or TRBV12-4 and TRBJ1-5; the D is unclear. Trimming cost V 0 bases and J 6 bases, with 6 bases left between them. This CDR3 region has 13 residues.

This clonotype has a handful of counts. A much larger clone lies a single base off, so this may be a read error. The chain uses TRBV3-1 and TRBJ1-2; no reliable D call. The CDR3 consists of 13 residues. Germline CDR1 is LGHDT and CDR2 is YNNKEL (reference sequence). V was shortened by 1 base and J by 8 bases, with 11 bases between the two germline ends. The DNA for the CDR3 is TGTGCCAGCAGCCAAGGGCTACAAGTAGGCTACACCTTC. It yields the protein CASSQGLQVGYTF.

This clonotype showed up just a few times. The CDR3 DNA follows: TGTGCCAGCAGCTTTCAATCGAACACTGAAGCTTTCTTT. The encoded protein is CASSFQSNTEAFF. The J gene is TRBJ1-1, the V gene TRBV11-3; no reliable D call. The CDR3 is 13 amino acids. V lost 3 bases and J 1 base, leaving 6 bases between the germline ends. Germline V CDR1 and CDR2: SGHNT, YENEEA.

This clonotype was observed a few times. The V and J genes are TRBV27 and TRBJ1-1; 7 bases line up with TRBD1. CDR1 and CDR2 (germline): MNHEY, SMNVEV (reference sequence). The CDR3 extends over 14 amino acids. Germline trimming cut 6 bases from V and 2 bases from J; bases unmatched to any gene: 6. Here the CDR3 reads CASRIGTVNTEAFF. Written as DNA, the CDR3 is TGTGCCAGCAGGATTGGGACAGTAAACACTGAAGCTTTCTTT.

The CDR3 sequence: CATSRVPTSTDTQYF. The CDR3 DNA reads as TGTGCCACCTCCAGAGTTCCCACTAGCACAGATACGCAGTATTTT. This chain links TRBV6-1 with TRBJ2-3; D not certain. The CDR3 covers 15 residues. Per the germline V gene, CDR1 is MNHNS and CDR2 is SASEGT. V was cut by 10 bases and J by 0 bases, with 17 bases left in between.

The DNA for the CDR3 is TGTGCCAGCAGATATAGCGGGGGGGCCGGTGAGCAGTTCTTC. Its translation: CASRYSGGAGEQFF. This sequence joins TRBV6-2 or TRBV6-3 and TRBJ2-1, with TRBD2 matching over 11 bases. The V and J ends lost 6 bases and 9 bases, in that order; junction bases with no gene match: 7. Germline V CDR1 and CDR2: MNHEY, SVGEGT. The CDR3 has 14 amino acids.

This clonotype appeared many times. V usage is TRBV7-8 and J usage is TRBJ2-1; D uncertain. The CDR3 runs to 14 residues. The ends were cut back, 1 base at V and 3 bases at J, with 7 bases in the middle. From germline, CDR1 is SGHVS and CDR2 FQNEAQ. This CDR3 is CASSLGPDYNEQFF. The CDR3 DNA sequence: TGTGCCAGCAGCTTAGGGCCAGACTACAATGAGCAGTTCTTC.